The rows below give T cell receptor beta chains drawn from one sample of a study of blood T cell repertoires in COVID-19. Libraries were prepared by immunoSEQ multiplex PCR; TCRdb keeps only in-frame clonotypes and omits some of them. The repertoire holds 200,000 to 300,000 clones, approximately 90% seen once, with more than 3.5% in the top ten. Sequenced sample: PBMCs or T cells enriched from blood (not recorded which). These receptors were taken from a woman in her twenties or thirties who had recovered from COVID-19. Each CDR3 is given with its conserved first and last residue. D genes are given only for firm matches. Not every row has a clone size; where given, it reads once, few, many or a size class.

size: -
D: -
J: TRBJ1-6
V: TRBV18
DNA: TGTGCCAGCTCAACTCAAACAGGCCCCTATAATTCACCCCTCCACTTT
CDR3: CASSTQTGPYNSPLHF

size: -
D: -
J: TRBJ2-4
V: TRBV7-8
DNA: TGTGCCAGCAGCTTAGCGCTCGACGGGTACGACATTCAGTACTTC
CDR3: CASSLALDGYDIQYF

size: -
D: -
J: TRBJ2-4
V: TRBV7-2
DNA: TGTGCCAGCAGCTCGGAGTTGGCGCTAGCCAAAAACATTCAGTACTTC
CDR3: CASSSELALAKNIQYF

size: -
D: TRBD1
J: TRBJ2-2
V: TRBV15
DNA: TGTGCCACCAGGCTCGGGGGACAGGGCCACACCGGGGAGCTGTTTTTT
CDR3: CATRLGGQGHTGELFF

size: -
D: TRBD2
J: TRBJ2-1
V: TRBV2
DNA: TGTGCCAGCAGTGGTAAACTAGCGGAAAACAATGAGCAGTTCTTC
CDR3: CASSGKLAENNEQFF

size: -
D: TRBD1
J: TRBJ2-7
V: TRBV6-2/TRBV6-3
DNA: TGTGCCAGCAGTTACTCGATACAGGGGATAATTGGGTCCTACGAGCAGTACTTC
CDR3: CASSYSIQGIIGSYEQYF

size: -
D: TRBD1
J: TRBJ1-1
V: TRBV7-9
DNA: TGTGCCAGCAGGGCAGGGGGTAGAACTGAAGCTTTCTTT
CDR3: CASRAGGRTEAFF

size: -
D: -
J: TRBJ1-1
V: TRBV7-9
DNA: TGTGCCAGCAGCTTGGGCAGGGAGAACACTGAAGCTTTCTTT
CDR3: CASSLGRENTEAFF

size: -
D: TRBD1
J: TRBJ1-2
V: TRBV18
DNA: TGTGCCAGCTCACCACCTCGGGACAGGTTAAACTATGGCTACACCTTC
CDR3: CASSPPRDRLNYGYTF

size: -
D: -
J: TRBJ1-1
V: TRBV30
DNA: TGTGCCTGGAGTGTCCAGGAGAACACTGAAGCTTTCTTT
CDR3: CAWSVQENTEAFF

size: -
D: TRBD1
J: TRBJ2-3
V: TRBV30
DNA: TGTGCCTGGAGTAGGGACAGCTATACAGATACGCAGTATTTT
CDR3: CAWSRDSYTDTQYF

size: -
D: -
J: TRBJ1-3
V: TRBV5-6
DNA: TGTGCCAGCAGCTTGTCCTCGCGCCTCAACTCTGGAAACACCATATATTTT
CDR3: CASSLSSRLNSGNTIYF

size: -
D: -
J: TRBJ1-2
V: TRBV4-1
DNA: TGCGCCAGCAGCCAAATATGGCGGGAGAAAGCTAACTATGGCTACACCTTC
CDR3: CASSQIWREKANYGYTF

size: -
D: -
J: TRBJ1-5
V: TRBV28
DNA: TGTGCCAGCTCCGTACAGCCCCAGCATTTT
CDR3: CASSVQPQHF

size: -
D: -
J: TRBJ1-1
V: TRBV11-3
DNA: TGTGCCAGCAGCTCGACGAGCGGGGGCGGGCGAGGTGAAGCTTTCTTT
CDR3: CASSSTSGGGRGEAFF

size: -
D: -
J: TRBJ2-2
V: TRBV7-3
DNA: TGTGCCAGCAGCTTACTCCCGGGTAACACCGGGGAGCTGTTTTTT
CDR3: CASSLLPGNTGELFF

size: -
D: TRBD1
J: TRBJ2-7
V: TRBV28
DNA: TGTGCCAGCAGTAAATGGACAGGCTACGAGCAGTACTTC
CDR3: CASSKWTGYEQYF

size: once
D: TRBD1
J: TRBJ1-5
V: TRBV9
DNA: TGTGCCAGCAGCCCAGGGGGAAATCAGCCCCAGCATTTT
CDR3: CASSPGGNQPQHF

size: -
D: -
J: TRBJ1-2
V: TRBV12-3/TRBV12-4
DNA: TGTGCCAGCAGAAAAGGGGGGGCGTCTGGCTACACCTTC
CDR3: CASRKGGASGYTF

size: -
D: TRBD1
J: TRBJ1-1
V: TRBV19
DNA: TGTGCCAGTAGTATAGCACAGGGGGCCGCTGAAGCTTTCTTT
CDR3: CASSIAQGAAEAFF

size: -
D: TRBD2
J: TRBJ2-3
V: TRBV7-4
DNA: TGTGCCAGCAGCACATTAAGGGCGGGGGACACAGATACGCAGTATTTT
CDR3: CASSTLRAGDTDTQYF

size: -
D: -
J: TRBJ2-7
V: TRBV6-5
DNA: TGTGCCAGCAATAGTATAGGAGGCAGCGAGCAGTACTTC
CDR3: CASNSIGGSEQYF

size: once
D: -
J: TRBJ2-1
V: TRBV11-2
DNA: TGTGCCAGCAGCTTAGATGCCCTAGATGCGGGTGAGCAGTTCTTC
CDR3: CASSLDALDAGEQFF

size: -
D: -
J: TRBJ2-1
V: TRBV5-1
DNA: TGCGCCAGCAGCTTGGTTGGGGGGAATGAGCAGTTCTTC
CDR3: CASSLVGGNEQFF

size: -
D: -
J: TRBJ2-7
V: TRBV29-1
DNA: TGCAGCGTTGAAGACAGCTACGAGCAGTACTTC
CDR3: CSVEDSYEQYF

size: -
D: TRBD1
J: TRBJ1-2
V: TRBV18
DNA: TGTGCCAGCTCACCACTCCGGACAGGGAGGAACTATGGCTACACCTTC
CDR3: CASSPLRTGRNYGYTF

size: -
D: -
J: TRBJ2-3
V: TRBV7-3
DNA: TGTGCCACCTGCACAGATACGCAGTATTTT
CDR3: CATCTDTQYF

size: -
D: TRBD2
J: TRBJ2-7
V: TRBV6-2/TRBV6-3
DNA: TGTGCCAGCAGTTACGCAACTAGCGGGGTTCGGTACGAGCAGTACTTC
CDR3: CASSYATSGVRYEQYF

size: -
D: TRBD1
J: TRBJ2-7
V: TRBV30
DNA: TGTGCCTGGAGTAAGGGACAGGATACCAACGAGCAGTACTTC
CDR3: CAWSKGQDTNEQYF

size: -
D: TRBD1
J: TRBJ2-1
V: TRBV25-1
DNA: TGTGCCAGCAGTAGGACAGGGTACAATGAGCAGTTCTTC
CDR3: CASSRTGYNEQFF

size: -
D: -
J: TRBJ1-5
V: TRBV6-5
DNA: TGTGCCAGCAGTTACACACAGGGAGCAGGGCAGCCCCAGCATTTT
CDR3: CASSYTQGAGQPQHF

size: -
D: TRBD2
J: TRBJ2-7
V: TRBV27
DNA: TGTGCCAGCAGTTTAGCCGGGACTAGCGCCGAGCAGTACTTC
CDR3: CASSLAGTSAEQYF

size: -
D: TRBD2
J: TRBJ2-2
V: TRBV27
DNA: TGTGCCAGCAGCCACCAATCGACTAGCGGGAGGGCCAAAGGAACCGGGGAGCTGTTTTTT
CDR3: CASSHQSTSGRAKGTGELFF

size: once
D: TRBD2
J: TRBJ2-1
V: TRBV4-3
DNA: TGCGCCAGCAGCCAAGATGTGGGACTAGCGGGGAATGAGCAGTTCTTC
CDR3: CASSQDVGLAGNEQFF

size: -
D: TRBD1
J: TRBJ1-1
V: TRBV30
DNA: TGTGCCTGGAGTGTAGGTGGGCAGGGGGCTGGCGCTTTCTTT
CDR3: CAWSVGGQGAGAFF

size: -
D: TRBD1
J: TRBJ2-7
V: TRBV11-2
DNA: TGTGCCAGCAGCCGGGGACAGGGGTTGAGCGAGCAGTACTTC
CDR3: CASSRGQGLSEQYF

size: -
D: -
J: TRBJ1-2
V: TRBV7-2
DNA: TGTGCCAGCAGCTTACGACAGAGTAGTTATGGCTACACCTTC
CDR3: CASSLRQSSYGYTF

size: -
D: -
J: TRBJ1-2
V: TRBV20-1
DNA: TGCAGTGCTAGGACGGGAACTGGCTACACCTTC
CDR3: CSARTGTGYTF

size: -
D: -
J: TRBJ1-2
V: TRBV2
DNA: TGTGCCAGCAGGGAGCAGGGAAATCCTAACTATGGCTACACCTTC
CDR3: CASREQGNPNYGYTF

size: -
D: -
J: TRBJ1-6
V: TRBV4-3
DNA: TGCGCCAGCAGCCAAGAATGGGGGGATTCACCCCTCCACTTT
CDR3: CASSQEWGDSPLHF

size: -
D: -
J: TRBJ1-1
V: TRBV7-2
DNA: TGTGCCAGCAGCCGCCCACGGAGTATGAACACTGAAGCTTTCTTT
CDR3: CASSRPRSMNTEAFF

size: -
D: TRBD1
J: TRBJ2-1
V: TRBV28
DNA: TGTGCCAGCCAATCTTCCGGGACAGGCTACAATGAGCAGTTCTTC
CDR3: CASQSSGTGYNEQFF

size: -
D: -
J: TRBJ2-5
V: TRBV12-3/TRBV12-4
DNA: TGTGCCAGCAGTTTGCGGGAGACCCAGTACTTC
CDR3: CASSLRETQYF

size: -
D: -
J: TRBJ1-2
V: TRBV5-4
DNA: TGTGCCAGCAGCGGGGGGGCGACAGGCCTAGTTGAGGGCTACACCTTC
CDR3: CASSGGATGLVEGYTF

size: -
D: TRBD1
J: TRBJ1-1
V: TRBV7-3
DNA: TGTGCCTCTTCGGGGACAGGGGGCCTCACTGAAGCTTTCTTT
CDR3: CASSGTGGLTEAFF

size: -
D: -
J: TRBJ2-7
V: TRBV3-1/TRBV3-2
DNA: TGTGCCAGCAGCCAAGGGGGCCTCGAGCAGTACTTC
CDR3: CASSQGGLEQYF

size: -
D: -
J: TRBJ2-7
V: TRBV4-2
DNA: TGTGCCAGCAGCCAAGACCAGACGTTCGACAGCTCCTACGAGCAGTACTTC
CDR3: CASSQDQTFDSSYEQYF

size: -
D: -
J: TRBJ1-2
V: TRBV24-1
DNA: TGTGCCACCAGGGGAGACTATGGCTACACCTTC
CDR3: CATRGDYGYTF

size: -
D: -
J: TRBJ2-1
V: TRBV28
DNA: TGTGCCAGCACCCCAGGGGGGTCCTACAATGAGCAGTTCTTC
CDR3: CASTPGGSYNEQFF